The text below deals with one TCR beta chain. In the authors' methods: Amplification of reference gene primers provided the estimated nucleated cell counts. The assay was immunoSEQ multiplex PCR, and TCRdb's table has in-frame clones only and misses some. Clone size and V and J calls were adopted from that table, with D and trimming inferred from the DNA. The sample has tens of thousands of clones, roughly 87% seen once. Germline CDR1 SGHDN, CDR2 FVKESK. The V gene end was trimmed by 1 base and the J gene end by 2 bases; junction bases not matched to a gene: 10. The length of the CDR3 is 18 residues. The data derive from a study of blood T cell repertoires in COVID-19. Background on the study: Sites in the United States, Italy and Spain provided acute and convalescent COVID-19 samples. PBMCs, B-cell-depleted T cells, or T cells provided the cDNA or gDNA that made up the material.

Sequencing input: peripheral blood. The sequence came from a man at least 80 years old in a cohort sampled during active COVID-19. The chain has TRBV14 and TRBJ2-7, with 11 positions matching TRBD2. CDR3 nucleotides: TGTGCCAGCAGCCAAGGAAGGAGTAGCGGGGGGGCGACCTACGAGCAGTACTTC. This translates into CASSQGRSSGGATYEQYF.